This TCR beta chain originates from a study of identical twins. Study observations and caveats: Twins shared out-of-frame alpha sequences with excess low generation probability. For cord blood, abundant beta clonotypes had fewer insertions, unlike memory repertoires, which showed none. Twins showed weaker excess sharing in their beta out-of-frame sequences.

This clonotype has at least ten counts. Its antigen is not known. V was pared by 1 base and J by 4 bases, with 2 bases between. This CDR3 is 12 amino acids long. After template switching added a universal primer site, the resulting cDNA carried unique molecular identifiers. TCRdb redid the calling of the 5' RACE reads with MiXCR, one entry per CDR3 protein. Among some 100,000 distinct CDR3 sequences listed, under 7% were seen once. The sequence was collected from a woman between 45 and 60 years old in good health. The chain recombines TRBV12-3 or TRBV12-4 with TRBJ1-5; D remains unclear. The sequencing sample was made of memory T cells sorted from blood. The CDR3 protein is CASSLVNQPQHF. The CDR3 region has the DNA TGTGCCAGCAGTTTAGTGAATCAGCCCCAGCATTTT.